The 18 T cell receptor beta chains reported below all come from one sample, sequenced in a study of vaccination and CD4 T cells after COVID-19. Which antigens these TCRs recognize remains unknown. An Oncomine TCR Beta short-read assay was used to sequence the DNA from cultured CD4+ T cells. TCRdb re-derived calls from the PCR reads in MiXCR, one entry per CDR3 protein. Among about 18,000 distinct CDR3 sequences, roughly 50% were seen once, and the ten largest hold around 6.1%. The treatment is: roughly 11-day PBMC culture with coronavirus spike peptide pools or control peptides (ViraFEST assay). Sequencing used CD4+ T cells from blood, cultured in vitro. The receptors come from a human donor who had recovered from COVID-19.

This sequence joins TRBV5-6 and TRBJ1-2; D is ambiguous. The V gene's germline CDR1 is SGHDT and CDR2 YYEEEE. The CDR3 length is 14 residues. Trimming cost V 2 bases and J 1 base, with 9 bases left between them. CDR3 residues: CASSLITLNYGYTF. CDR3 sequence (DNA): TGTGCCAGCAGCTTAATTACCCTTAACTATGGCTACACCTTC.

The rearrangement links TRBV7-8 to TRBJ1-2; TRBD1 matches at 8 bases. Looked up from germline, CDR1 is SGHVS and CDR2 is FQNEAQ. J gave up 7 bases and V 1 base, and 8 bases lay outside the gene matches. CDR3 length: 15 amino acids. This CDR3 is CASSLESRQGSGYTF. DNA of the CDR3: TGTGCCAGCAGCTTAGAAAGTAGACAGGGGAGTGGCTACACCTTC.

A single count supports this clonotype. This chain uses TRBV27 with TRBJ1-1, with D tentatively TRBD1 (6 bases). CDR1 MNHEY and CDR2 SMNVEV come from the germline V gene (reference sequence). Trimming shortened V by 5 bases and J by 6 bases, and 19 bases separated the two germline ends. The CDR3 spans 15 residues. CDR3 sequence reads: CASSTIQGLSSEAFF. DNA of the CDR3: TGTGCCAGCAGTACAATACAGGGCCTCTCTTCTGAAGCTTTCTTT.

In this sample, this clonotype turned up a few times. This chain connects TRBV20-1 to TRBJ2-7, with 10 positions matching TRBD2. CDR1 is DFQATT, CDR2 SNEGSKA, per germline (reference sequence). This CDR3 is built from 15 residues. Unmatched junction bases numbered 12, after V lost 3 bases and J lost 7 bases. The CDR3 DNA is TGCAGTGCTAGGGAGAATCTAGCGGGAGCGCGAGAGCAGTACTTC. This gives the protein CSARENLAGAREQYF.

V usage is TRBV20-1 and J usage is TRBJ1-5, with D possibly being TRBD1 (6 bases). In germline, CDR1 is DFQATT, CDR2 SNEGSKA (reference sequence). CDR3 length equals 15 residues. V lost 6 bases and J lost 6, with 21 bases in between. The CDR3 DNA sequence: TGCAGTGCCATAGTCGGAACACAGGGAGCTCAGCCCCAGCATTTT. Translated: CSAIVGTQGAQPQHF.

In DNA, the CDR3 is TGTGCCAGCAGACTCGGAGGGGGCCACACTGAAGCTTTCTTT. It is translated as CASRLGGGHTEAFF. The rearrangement joins TRBV11-3 to TRBJ1-1, with 7 nucleotides matching TRBD1. The CDR3 totals 14 residues. Germline V gene lookup returns CDR1 SGHNT and CDR2 YENEEA. J was trimmed by 3 bases and V by 6 bases; bases with no gene match: 7.

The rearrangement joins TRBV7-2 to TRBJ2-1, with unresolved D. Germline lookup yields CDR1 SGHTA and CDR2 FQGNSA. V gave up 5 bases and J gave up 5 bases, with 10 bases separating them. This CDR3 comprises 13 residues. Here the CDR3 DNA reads TGTGCCAGCAGCCGAAGGATTGACAATGAGCAGTTCTTC. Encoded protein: CASSRRIDNEQFF.

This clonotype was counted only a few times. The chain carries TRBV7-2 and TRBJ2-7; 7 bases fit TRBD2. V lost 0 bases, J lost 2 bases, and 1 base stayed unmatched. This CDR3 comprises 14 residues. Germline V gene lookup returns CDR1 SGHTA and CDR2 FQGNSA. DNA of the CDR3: TGTGCCAGCAGCTTAGCGGGAGGGGCCTACGAGCAGTACTTC. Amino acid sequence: CASSLAGGAYEQYF.

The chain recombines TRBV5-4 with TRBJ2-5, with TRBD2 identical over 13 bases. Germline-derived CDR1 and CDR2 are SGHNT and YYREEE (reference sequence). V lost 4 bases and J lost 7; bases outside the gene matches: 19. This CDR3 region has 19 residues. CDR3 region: CASSIGLAGVRPQVGTQYF. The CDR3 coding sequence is TGTGCCAGCAGCATCGGACTAGCGGGAGTGAGACCTCAGGTTGGGACCCAGTACTTC.

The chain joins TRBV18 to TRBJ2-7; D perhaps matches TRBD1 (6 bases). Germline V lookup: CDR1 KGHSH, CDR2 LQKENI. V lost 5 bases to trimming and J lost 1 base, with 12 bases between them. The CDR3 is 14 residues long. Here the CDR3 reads CASSEDSLSYEQYF. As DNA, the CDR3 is TGTGCCAGCTCAGAGGACAGTCTTTCCTACGAGCAGTACTTC.

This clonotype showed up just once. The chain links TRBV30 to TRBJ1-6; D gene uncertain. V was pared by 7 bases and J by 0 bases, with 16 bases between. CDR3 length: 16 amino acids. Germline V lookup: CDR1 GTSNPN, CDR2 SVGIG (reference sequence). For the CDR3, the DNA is TGTGCCTCCTCTGGACGGAGTAGCTCCTATAATTCACCCCTCCACTTT. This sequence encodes CASSGRSSSYNSPLHF.

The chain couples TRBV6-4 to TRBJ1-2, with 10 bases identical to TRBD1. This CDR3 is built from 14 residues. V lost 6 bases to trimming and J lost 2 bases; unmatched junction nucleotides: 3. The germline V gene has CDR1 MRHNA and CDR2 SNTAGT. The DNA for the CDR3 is TGTGCCAGCAGGGCGACAGGGGGCAACTATGGCTACACCTTC. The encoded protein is CASRATGGNYGYTF.

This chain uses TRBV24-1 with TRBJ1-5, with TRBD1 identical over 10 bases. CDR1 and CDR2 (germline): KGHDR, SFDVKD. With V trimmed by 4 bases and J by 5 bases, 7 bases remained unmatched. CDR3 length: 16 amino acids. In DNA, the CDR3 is TGTGCCACCAGTGACCGGGACAGGGGAGATCATCAGCCCCAGCATTTT. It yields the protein CATSDRDRGDHQPQHF.

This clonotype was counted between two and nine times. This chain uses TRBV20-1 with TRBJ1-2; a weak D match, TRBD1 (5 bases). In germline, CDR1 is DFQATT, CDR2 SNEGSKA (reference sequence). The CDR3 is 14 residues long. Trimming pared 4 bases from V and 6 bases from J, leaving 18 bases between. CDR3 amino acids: CSAIVRDSFDGYTF. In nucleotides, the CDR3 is TGCAGTGCTATCGTCAGGGACTCCTTTGATGGCTACACCTTC.

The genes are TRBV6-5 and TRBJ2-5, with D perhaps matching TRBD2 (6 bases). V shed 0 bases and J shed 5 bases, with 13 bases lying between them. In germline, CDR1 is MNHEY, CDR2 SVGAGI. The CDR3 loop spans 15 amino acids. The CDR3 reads CASSYSRPGRETQYF. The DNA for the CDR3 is TGTGCCAGCAGTTACTCGAGACCGGGGAGGGAGACCCAGTACTTC.

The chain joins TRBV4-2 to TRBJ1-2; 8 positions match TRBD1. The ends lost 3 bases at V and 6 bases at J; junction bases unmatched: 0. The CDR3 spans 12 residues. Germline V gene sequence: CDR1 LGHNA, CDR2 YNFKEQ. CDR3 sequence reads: CASSQTGDGYTF. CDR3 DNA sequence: TGTGCCAGCAGCCAGACAGGGGATGGCTACACCTTC.

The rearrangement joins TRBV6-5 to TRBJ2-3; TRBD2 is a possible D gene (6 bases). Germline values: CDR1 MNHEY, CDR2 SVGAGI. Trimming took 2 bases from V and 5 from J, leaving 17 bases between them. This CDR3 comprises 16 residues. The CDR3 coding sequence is TGTGCCAGCAGTTACAACTGGCGGGGCGGTGGAGATACGCAGTATTTT. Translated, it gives CASSYNWRGGGDTQYF.

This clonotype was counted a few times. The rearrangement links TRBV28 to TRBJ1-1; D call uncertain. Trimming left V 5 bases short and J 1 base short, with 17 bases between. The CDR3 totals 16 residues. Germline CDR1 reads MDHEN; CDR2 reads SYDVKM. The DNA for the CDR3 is TGTGCCAGCAGTCGCGTGATGCGTACGACGAACACTGAAGCTTTCTTT. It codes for CASSRVMRTTNTEAFF. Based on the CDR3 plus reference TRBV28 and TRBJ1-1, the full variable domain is DVKVTQSSRYLVKRTGEKVFLECVQDMDHENMFWYRQDPGLGLRLIYFSYDVKMKEKGDIPEGYSVSREKKERFSLILESASTNQTSMYLCASSRVMRTTNTEAFFGQGTRLTVV.